The sequence of this TCR beta chain was determined in a study of T cells after yellow fever vaccination. Regarding the study as a whole: Re-detected after boosting: most primary clones, more than 95% of CD4 and over 80% of CD8. Of the clonotypes, a small share occurred in both CD4 and CD8 compartments.

Conversion of TCR transcripts into cDNA relied on 5'RACE template switching, which added a universal primer site and UMIs. Each CDR3 protein gets one entry after TCRdb re-called the 5' RACE reads with MiXCR. The top ten hold 15% to 20% of the sample, which has 350,000 to 550,000 distinct CDR3 sequences, roughly a sixth seen once. V lost 0 bases and J 8 bases, leaving 15 bases between the germline ends. Germline assignment: CDR1 SGHRS and CDR2 YFSETQ. This CDR3 contains 14 residues. For this clonotype: Its target is unknown.

The chain employs TRBV5-1 and TRBJ2-7, with D perhaps TRBD1 (6 bases). The sequence was obtained from a man between 18 and 29 years old who received the YFV17D yellow fever vaccine. The sample consisted of PBMCs, taken before the yellow fever booster vaccination. DNA for the CDR3: TGCGCCAGCAGCTTGGCCGACAGGCGGTGGCAGCAGTACTTC. This gives the protein CASSLADRRWQQYF.